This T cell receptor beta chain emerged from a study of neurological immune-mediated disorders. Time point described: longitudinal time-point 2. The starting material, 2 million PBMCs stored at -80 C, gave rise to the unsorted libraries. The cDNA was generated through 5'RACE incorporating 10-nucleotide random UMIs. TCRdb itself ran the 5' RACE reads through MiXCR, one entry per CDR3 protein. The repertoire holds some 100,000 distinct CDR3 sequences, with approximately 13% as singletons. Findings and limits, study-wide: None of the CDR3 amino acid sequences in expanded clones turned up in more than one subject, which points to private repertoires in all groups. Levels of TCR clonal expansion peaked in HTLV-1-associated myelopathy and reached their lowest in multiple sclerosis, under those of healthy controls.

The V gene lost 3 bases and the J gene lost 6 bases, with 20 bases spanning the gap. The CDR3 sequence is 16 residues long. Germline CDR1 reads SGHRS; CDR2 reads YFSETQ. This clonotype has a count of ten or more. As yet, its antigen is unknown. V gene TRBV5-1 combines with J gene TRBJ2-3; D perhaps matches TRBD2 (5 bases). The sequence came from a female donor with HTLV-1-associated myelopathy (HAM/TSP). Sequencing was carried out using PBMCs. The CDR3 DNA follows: TGCGCCAGCAGCTCTGGCGTAGTTCTGGGCGGGGATACGCAGTATTTT. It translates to CASSSGVVLGGDTQYF. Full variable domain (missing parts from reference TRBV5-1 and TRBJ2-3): KAGVTQTPRYLIKTRGQQVTLSCSPISGHRSVSWYQQTPGQGLQFLFEYFSETQRNKGNFPGRFSGRQFSNSRSEMNVSTLELGDSALYLCASSSGVVLGGDTQYFGPGTRLTVL.